These T cell receptor beta chains were read from a single sample in a study of blood T cells in healthy people across ages. TCRdb reprocessed the 5' RACE reads with MiXCR, giving one entry per CDR3 protein. The sample lists approximately 1,000,000 distinct CDR3 sequences, roughly two fifths occurring once. Source material: blood. The receptors were sampled from a man between 18 and 29 years old in good health. Both conserved end residues are part of each CDR3. The D gene is left open where the match is weak. The size of a clone is reported for some rows only, either as once, few or many, or as a class for expanded clones.

len,j_gene,abundance,v_gene,d_gene,CDR3aa,CDR3nt
15,TRBJ2-5,-,TRBV4-3,-,CASSQDRRAEETQYF,TGCGCCAGCAGCCAAGACCGCAGGGCGGAAGAGACCCAGTACTTC
15,TRBJ1-3,few,TRBV7-2,-,CASSFQRQAGNTIYF,TGTGCCAGCAGCTTTCAACGGCAGGCTGGAAACACCATATATTTT
16,TRBJ2-3,-,TRBV4-1,-,CASSQRLVGGQDTQYF,TGCGCCAGCAGCCAGCGACTAGTGGGGGGGCAAGATACGCAGTATTTT
16,TRBJ1-2,few,TRBV4-1,TRBD1,CASSQRTGETNYGYTF,TGCGCCAGCAGCCAGAGGACAGGAGAGACTAACTATGGCTACACCTTC
15,TRBJ2-1,-,TRBV12-3/TRBV12-4,-,CASSLLDSRYNEQFF,TGTGCCAGCAGTTTGCTGGACAGCCGCTACAATGAGCAGTTCTTC
16,TRBJ1-4,-,TRBV9,TRBD1,CASSAGTGERSEKLFF,TGTGCCAGCAGCGCGGGGACAGGGGAGAGGAGTGAAAAACTGTTTTTT
14,TRBJ2-3,many,TRBV29-1,-,CSVEGGPSTDTQYF,TGCAGCGTTGAAGGGGGCCCTTCCACAGATACGCAGTATTTT
11,TRBJ2-1,few,TRBV6-2/TRBV6-3,-,CASSRPDEQFF,TGTGCCAGCAGCCGCCCGGATGAGCAGTTCTTC
14,TRBJ1-1,-,TRBV7-9,-,CASSLAVRRAEAFF,TGTGCCAGCAGCTTAGCTGTCAGGAGGGCTGAAGCTTTCTTT
13,TRBJ1-2,few,TRBV20-1,TRBD1,CSAVTGTENGYTF,TGCAGTGCTGTTACCGGGACAGAAAATGGCTACACCTTC
13,TRBJ1-5,-,TRBV20-1,-,CSAVRGSNQPQHF,TGCAGTGCTGTTAGGGGAAGCAATCAGCCCCAGCATTTT
17,TRBJ2-1,few,TRBV10-3,TRBD2,CAISEQLAGGSYNEQFF,TGTGCCATCAGTGAACAGCTAGCGGGGGGGTCCTACAATGAGCAGTTCTTC
14,TRBJ1-2,few,TRBV29-1,-,CSVTTGLRELGYTF,TGCAGCGTCACCACCGGGCTACGAGAGTTGGGCTACACCTTC
13,TRBJ2-3,-,TRBV30,-,CAWRGIITDTQYF,TGTGCCTGGAGAGGTATTATCACAGATACGCAGTATTTT
14,TRBJ1-1,-,TRBV20-1,-,CSAREEWSNTEAFF,TGCAGTGCTAGAGAAGAGTGGTCGAACACTGAAGCTTTCTTT
15,TRBJ1-4,once,TRBV4-3,-,CASSQDKGWDEKLFF,TGCGCCAGCAGCCAAGATAAGGGGTGGGATGAAAAACTGTTTTTT
13,TRBJ1-6,-,TRBV27,TRBD1,CASTRQGHSPPHF,TGTGCCAGCACGAGACAGGGCCATTCACCCCCCCACTTT
13,TRBJ1-2,-,TRBV12-3/TRBV12-4,TRBD1,CASREQGASGYTF,TGTGCCAGCAGGGAACAGGGGGCCTCTGGCTACACCTTC
13,TRBJ2-5,many,TRBV13,-,CASSSNLQETQYF,TGTGCCAGCAGCTCTAATCTCCAAGAGACCCAGTACTTC
14,TRBJ1-1,-,TRBV7-2,-,CASSTTGGVTEAFF,TGTGCCAGCAGCACCACGGGGGGGGTAACTGAAGCTTTCTTT
15,TRBJ2-3,-,TRBV24-1,TRBD2,CATSDLGLAVDTQYF,TGTGCCACCAGTGATTTGGGACTAGCCGTAGATACGCAGTATTTT
17,TRBJ2-5,-,TRBV7-2,TRBD1,CASSLSLSAGGVKTQYF,TGTGCCAGCAGCTTAAGTCTCTCGGCAGGGGGCGTAAAGACCCAGTACTTC
14,TRBJ2-1,once,TRBV7-7,TRBD2,CASSVVSGDDEQFF,TGTGCCAGCAGCGTGGTTAGCGGGGACGATGAGCAGTTCTTC
16,TRBJ1-2,few,TRBV6-2/TRBV6-3,-,CASRPATLARNYGYTF,TGTGCCAGCAGACCCGCTACTTTGGCACGTAACTATGGCTACACCTTC
14,TRBJ1-4,-,TRBV20-1,-,CSASGSVTNEKLFF,TGCAGTGCCTCGGGCAGTGTAACTAATGAAAAACTGTTTTTT
12,TRBJ2-1,many,TRBV7-2,-,CASSFLSNEQFF,TGTGCCAGCAGCTTCCTTAGCAATGAGCAGTTCTTC
18,TRBJ2-1,-,TRBV6-2/TRBV6-3,TRBD2,CASSYPLGSGEPPETQFF,TGTGCCAGCAGTTACCCCCTGGGTAGCGGGGAACCACCGGAGACCCAGTTCTTC
14,TRBJ2-5,-,TRBV5-6,-,CASSLPGRKETQYF,TGTGCCAGCAGCCTCCCGGGACGAAAAGAGACCCAGTACTTC
16,TRBJ1-5,-,TRBV20-1,-,CSAPSRQRFGNQPQHF,TGCAGTGCTCCCTCCCGACAAAGGTTCGGCAATCAGCCCCAGCATTTT
14,TRBJ1-2,few,TRBV14,-,CASSQLQGPQGYTF,TGTGCCAGCAGCCAACTGCAGGGGCCTCAAGGCTACACCTTC
14,TRBJ1-2,few,TRBV12-3/TRBV12-4,-,CASSLLGGAYGYTF,TGTGCCAGCAGTTTATTGGGCGGGGCCTATGGCTACACCTTC
15,TRBJ2-7,-,TRBV4-3,-,CASSLVLTGAYEQYF,TGCGCCAGCAGCCTCGTTCTAACAGGAGCCTACGAGCAGTACTTC
13,TRBJ2-1,-,TRBV6-6,-,CASNTAREDEQFF,TGTGCCAGCAACACAGCCCGAGAGGATGAGCAGTTCTTC
16,TRBJ2-5,few,TRBV10-3,TRBD1,CAISDRTGGRSETQYF,TGTGCCATCAGTGATCGGACAGGGGGTAGATCTGAGACCCAGTACTTC
15,TRBJ1-1,-,TRBV6-2/TRBV6-3,-,CASSYSGSMNTEAFF,TGTGCCAGCAGTTACTCGGGCTCCATGAACACTGAAGCTTTCTTT
16,TRBJ2-3,few,TRBV19,-,CASKGGGHPSTDTQYF,TGTGCCAGTAAAGGGGGGGGACATCCTAGCACAGATACGCAGTATTTT
15,TRBJ2-1,few,TRBV12-3/TRBV12-4,TRBD1,CASSPRDREGNEQFF,TGTGCCAGCAGTCCCCGGGACAGGGAAGGCAATGAGCAGTTCTTC
15,TRBJ2-2,-,TRBV9,-,CASSVGDSYTGELFF,TGTGCCAGCAGCGTAGGGGACTCATACACCGGGGAGCTGTTTTTT
14,TRBJ1-2,few,TRBV25-1,-,CASSEYGSNYGYTF,TGTGCCAGCAGTGAATACGGCTCTAACTATGGCTACACCTTC
16,TRBJ2-3,-,TRBV7-9,TRBD2,CASSLVNSGGTDTQYF,TGTGCCAGCAGCTTAGTCAACTCCGGGGGGACAGATACGCAGTATTTT
14,TRBJ2-7,few,TRBV7-9,-,CASNFGGAFDEQYF,TGTGCCAGCAACTTCGGAGGGGCTTTCGACGAGCAGTACTTC
18,TRBJ1-2,-,TRBV4-1,-,CASSQDGNQGWRPYGYTF,TGCGCCAGCAGCCAAGATGGTAATCAGGGGTGGAGACCCTATGGCTACACCTTC
17,TRBJ2-6,few,TRBV20-1,-,CSARDWTQPSGANVLTF,TGCAGTGCTAGAGACTGGACACAACCTTCTGGGGCCAACGTCCTGACTTTC
16,TRBJ1-1,-,TRBV4-2,TRBD1,CASRTIPTGGFTEAFF,TGTGCCAGCAGGACAATTCCGACAGGGGGTTTCACTGAAGCTTTCTTT
13,TRBJ1-5,-,TRBV20-1,TRBD1,CSASYRGPQPQHF,TGCAGTGCTAGTTACAGGGGGCCTCAGCCCCAGCATTTT
11,TRBJ1-2,-,TRBV12-3/TRBV12-4,TRBD1,CATLQGYGYTF,TGTGCCACCTTACAGGGGTATGGCTACACCTTC
14,TRBJ2-3,-,TRBV3-1,-,CASSQVAGPDTQYF,TGTGCCAGCAGCCAAGTCGCAGGGCCAGATACGCAGTATTTT
13,TRBJ2-1,many,TRBV5-1,-,CASKRMGDNEQFF,TGCGCCAGCAAAAGAATGGGGGACAATGAGCAGTTCTTC
14,TRBJ1-2,-,TRBV6-2/TRBV6-3,-,CASRIDSSNYGYTF,TGTGCCAGCAGGATCGACAGCTCTAACTATGGCTACACCTTC
13,TRBJ2-7,-,TRBV12-3/TRBV12-4,-,CASTGVVSDEQYF,TGTGCCAGCACGGGGGTGGTCTCGGACGAGCAGTACTTC
13,TRBJ2-6,few,TRBV5-1,-,CASSMAGANVLTF,TGCGCCAGCAGCATGGCTGGGGCCAACGTCCTGACTTTC
14,TRBJ2-5,few,TRBV4-3,-,CASSQGTVRETQYF,TGCGCCAGCAGCCAAGGGACGGTTCGAGAGACCCAGTACTTC
13,TRBJ2-7,many,TRBV29-1,-,CSVTGTDSYEQYF,TGCAGCGTTACCGGGACTGACTCCTACGAGCAGTACTTC
15,TRBJ1-2,-,TRBV5-1,TRBD1,CASSGRDRGYHGYTF,TGCGCCAGCAGCGGCCGGGACAGGGGGTACCATGGCTACACCTTC
16,TRBJ1-2,-,TRBV5-5,-,CATAPSGILPNYGYTF,TGTGCCACCGCCCCATCAGGGATCCTACCAAACTATGGCTACACCTTC
15,TRBJ2-3,-,TRBV28,-,CASNQPHRPTDTQYF,TGTGCCAGCAACCAGCCCCATCGGCCCACAGATACGCAGTATTTT
19,TRBJ1-2,-,TRBV24-1,-,CATSDRHVRRQLVYYGYTF,TGTGCCACCAGTGATCGACACGTCCGGCGACAGCTAGTATACTATGGCTACACCTTC
15,TRBJ2-2,-,TRBV4-2,-,CASSQDRASAGELFF,TGTGCCAGCAGCCAAGATAGGGCTAGTGCCGGGGAGCTGTTTTTT
14,TRBJ2-3,many,TRBV4-2,-,CASSPSRDTDTQYF,TGTGCCAGCAGCCCCTCTAGGGACACAGATACGCAGTATTTT
15,TRBJ2-4,-,TRBV20-1,TRBD1,CSATTGVEAKNIQYF,TGCAGTGCAACTACAGGGGTTGAAGCCAAAAACATTCAGTACTTC